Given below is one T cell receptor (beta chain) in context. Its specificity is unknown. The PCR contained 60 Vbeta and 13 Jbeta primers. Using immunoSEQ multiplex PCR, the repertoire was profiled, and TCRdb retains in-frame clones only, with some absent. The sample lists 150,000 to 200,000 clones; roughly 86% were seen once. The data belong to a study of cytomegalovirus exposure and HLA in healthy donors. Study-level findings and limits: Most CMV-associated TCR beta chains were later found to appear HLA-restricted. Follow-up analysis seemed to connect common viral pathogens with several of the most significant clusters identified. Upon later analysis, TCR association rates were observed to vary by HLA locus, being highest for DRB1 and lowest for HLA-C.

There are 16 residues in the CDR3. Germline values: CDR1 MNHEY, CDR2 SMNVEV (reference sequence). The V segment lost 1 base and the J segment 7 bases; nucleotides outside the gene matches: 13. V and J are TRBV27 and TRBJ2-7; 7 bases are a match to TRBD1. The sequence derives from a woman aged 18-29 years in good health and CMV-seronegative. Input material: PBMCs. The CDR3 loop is CASSLLVGGQSFEQYF. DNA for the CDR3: TGTGCCAGCAGTTTATTGGTTGGGGGACAGAGCTTTGAGCAGTACTTC.